This T cell receptor (beta chain) was captured by sequencing in a study of blood T cell repertoires in COVID-19. As for the study in general: The United States, Italy and Spain were the sources of the acute and convalescent COVID-19 samples.

Per the authors' pipeline: For nucleated cells, counts were estimated from reference gene primer amplification. Profiled with immunoSEQ multiplex PCR; TCRdb holds only in-frame clones, not every one. For V, J and clone size, that table is used; D and trimming come from the DNA. The sample yields hundreds of thousands of clones, 75% to 90% seen once. V lost 5 bases, J lost 3 bases, and 1 base stayed unmatched. The CDR3 covers 12 residues. CDR1 is SGHKS, CDR2 YYEKEE, per germline (reference sequence). This clonotype was obtained from a man in his sixties who had recovered from COVID-19. The V call is TRBV5-5, the J call TRBJ1-1; 7 bases align to TRBD1. The sequencing input was peripheral blood. CDR3 sequence: CASSTGDTEAFF. The CDR3, as DNA: TGTGCCAGCAGTACAGGGGACACTGAAGCTTTCTTT.